The rows below give T cell receptor beta chains drawn from one sample of a study of shared clonotypes between healthy human individuals. Repertoires were generated with immunoSEQ multiplex PCR, while TCRdb's copy carries only in-frame clones and drops some. The profile shows 400,000 to 500,000 clones, roughly 85% of them singletons. The sequenced sample was PBMCs. The receptor set was obtained from a woman between 35 and 50 years old in good health. Some clones in this sample may be carry-over from other donors' samples. Each CDR3 is given with its conserved first and last residue. The D gene is left open where the match is weak. The size of a clone is reported for some rows only, either as once, few or many, or as a class for expanded clones.

v_call: TRBV10-1
d_call: .
j_call: TRBJ1-5
clone_size: many
cdr3_aa: CASSGGHTSDF
cdr3_nt: TGCGCCAGCAGTGGGGGACATACGTCGGATTTT

v_call: TRBV6-4
d_call: TRBD2
j_call: TRBJ2-7
clone_size: .
cdr3_aa: CASSDPTQRLAGGAEQYF
cdr3_nt: TGTGCCAGCAGTGACCCTACACAAAGACTAGCGGGGGGCGCGGAGCAGTACTTC

v_call: TRBV10-3
d_call: .
j_call: TRBJ2-3
clone_size: .
cdr3_aa: CAISESGRPGTDTQYF
cdr3_nt: TGTGCCATCAGTGAGTCGGGGAGACCGGGGACAGATACGCAGTATTTT

v_call: TRBV2
d_call: .
j_call: TRBJ1-5
clone_size: .
cdr3_aa: CASRPRGQGRNQPQHF
cdr3_nt: TGTGCCAGCAGGCCCCGGGGGCAGGGGAGAAATCAGCCCCAGCATTTT

v_call: TRBV4-3
d_call: .
j_call: TRBJ1-5
clone_size: few
cdr3_aa: CASSQEPGRNNQPQHF
cdr3_nt: TGCGCCAGCAGCCAAGAACCGGGACGGAACAATCAGCCCCAGCATTTT

v_call: TRBV19
d_call: .
j_call: TRBJ2-2
clone_size: .
cdr3_aa: CASSIRRGLNTGELFF
cdr3_nt: TGTGCCAGTAGTATACGGAGGGGGCTCAACACCGGGGAGCTGTTTTTT

v_call: TRBV23-1
d_call: .
j_call: TRBJ2-1
clone_size: .
cdr3_aa: CASSQPQRDTELGSYNEQFF
cdr3_nt: TGCGCCAGCAGTCAACCACAAAGGGACACCGAACTGGGCTCCTACAATGAGCAGTTCTTC

v_call: TRBV30
d_call: .
j_call: TRBJ2-1
clone_size: few
cdr3_aa: CAWTSERLGQWLNEQFF
cdr3_nt: TGTGCCTGGACCAGCGAGAGACTAGGTCAATGGTTAAATGAGCAGTTCTTC

v_call: TRBV5-1
d_call: TRBD2
j_call: TRBJ2-2
clone_size: once
cdr3_aa: CASSLAGGHTGELFF
cdr3_nt: TGCGCCAGCAGTCTAGCGGGAGGGCACACCGGGGAGCTGTTTTTT

v_call: TRBV10-3
d_call: .
j_call: TRBJ2-7
clone_size: .
cdr3_aa: CAISRGTYYEQYF
cdr3_nt: TGTGCCATCAGCCGCGGGACGTACTACGAGCAGTACTTC

v_call: TRBV7-2
d_call: .
j_call: TRBJ2-7
clone_size: .
cdr3_aa: CASSSYPYYEQYF
cdr3_nt: TGTGCCAGCAGCTCGTACCCCTACTACGAGCAGTACTTC

v_call: TRBV28
d_call: TRBD1
j_call: TRBJ1-1
clone_size: few
cdr3_aa: CASSFPDREAFF
cdr3_nt: TGTGCCAGCAGTTTCCCGGACAGGGAAGCTTTCTTT

v_call: TRBV5-1
d_call: .
j_call: TRBJ2-1
clone_size: .
cdr3_aa: CASSLAGPSYNEQFF
cdr3_nt: TGCGCCAGCAGCTTGGCTGGGCCGTCCTACAATGAGCAGTTCTTC

v_call: TRBV15
d_call: .
j_call: TRBJ2-2
clone_size: .
cdr3_aa: CATSRALANTGELFF
cdr3_nt: TGTGCCACCAGCAGAGCACTAGCGAACACCGGGGAGCTGTTTTTT

v_call: TRBV7-9
d_call: .
j_call: TRBJ2-1
clone_size: .
cdr3_aa: CASSTTWPGTYNEQFF
cdr3_nt: TGTGCCAGCAGCACTACTTGGCCAGGAACCTACAATGAGCAGTTCTTC

v_call: TRBV5-1
d_call: TRBD1
j_call: TRBJ2-7
clone_size: .
cdr3_aa: CASSFGSGTGTHEQYF
cdr3_nt: TGCGCCAGCAGCTTCGGTAGTGGGACAGGAACCCACGAGCAGTACTTC

v_call: TRBV2
d_call: TRBD1
j_call: TRBJ1-5
clone_size: many
cdr3_aa: CASRGTGGMGQPQHF
cdr3_nt: TGTGCCAGCAGAGGGACAGGGGGCATGGGTCAGCCCCAGCATTTT

v_call: TRBV29-1
d_call: TRBD2
j_call: TRBJ2-2
clone_size: .
cdr3_aa: CSVDSSGGTGELFF
cdr3_nt: TGCAGCGTTGACTCTAGCGGGGGAACCGGGGAGCTGTTTTTT

v_call: TRBV7-9
d_call: TRBD2
j_call: TRBJ2-1
clone_size: .
cdr3_aa: CASSRLAGGNNEQFF
cdr3_nt: TGTGCCAGCAGCCGACTAGCGGGAGGAAACAATGAGCAGTTCTTC

v_call: TRBV5-3
d_call: .
j_call: TRBJ2-2
clone_size: .
cdr3_aa: CARSGTDTFGELFF
cdr3_nt: TGTGCCAGAAGCGGGACCGATACATTTGGGGAGCTGTTTTTT

v_call: TRBV7-3
d_call: .
j_call: TRBJ2-3
clone_size: .
cdr3_aa: CASSLNGILTDTQYF
cdr3_nt: TGTGCCAGCAGCTTAAACGGGATCCTCACAGATACGCAGTATTTT

v_call: TRBV30
d_call: .
j_call: TRBJ1-2
clone_size: .
cdr3_aa: CATERPRGYTF
cdr3_nt: TGTGCCACCGAGCGTCCCAGAGGCTACACCTTC

v_call: TRBV4-2
d_call: .
j_call: TRBJ1-1
clone_size: many
cdr3_aa: CASSQGRKTEAFF
cdr3_nt: TGTGCCAGCAGCCAAGGTCGAAAGACTGAAGCTTTCTTT

v_call: TRBV7-2
d_call: .
j_call: TRBJ2-1
clone_size: .
cdr3_aa: CASSSRGTSNEQFF
cdr3_nt: TGTGCCAGCAGCTCGAGGGGGACCTCTAATGAGCAGTTCTTC

v_call: TRBV11-1
d_call: TRBD1
j_call: TRBJ1-1
clone_size: .
cdr3_aa: CASSLYGPGQGRTEAFF
cdr3_nt: TGTGCCAGCAGCTTATACGGTCCGGGACAGGGGCGTACTGAAGCTTTCTTT

v_call: TRBV22-1
d_call: .
j_call: TRBJ1-2
clone_size: .
cdr3_aa: CPGSAQGSYGYTF
cdr3_nt: TGTCCTGGGAGCGCGCAGGGAAGCTATGGCTACACCTTC

v_call: TRBV9
d_call: .
j_call: TRBJ2-1
clone_size: .
cdr3_aa: CASSPEDSLSYNEQFF
cdr3_nt: TGTGCCAGCAGCCCAGAGGACTCGCTCTCCTACAATGAGCAGTTCTTC

v_call: TRBV30
d_call: .
j_call: TRBJ2-7
clone_size: .
cdr3_aa: CAWSGRGKLYF
cdr3_nt: TGTGCCTGGAGCGGACGGGGAAAGTTGTACTTC

v_call: TRBV4-1
d_call: TRBD2
j_call: TRBJ2-1
clone_size: .
cdr3_aa: CASSQGLARSSYNEQFF
cdr3_nt: TGCGCCAGCAGCCAAGGACTAGCGCGGAGCTCCTACAATGAGCAGTTCTTC

v_call: TRBV2
d_call: .
j_call: TRBJ2-7
clone_size: .
cdr3_aa: CASSEGVQGLYEQYF
cdr3_nt: TGTGCCAGCAGTGAAGGAGTACAAGGACTCTACGAGCAGTACTTC

v_call: TRBV28
d_call: .
j_call: TRBJ1-3
clone_size: many
cdr3_aa: CASSNSGSGNTIYF
cdr3_nt: TGTGCCAGCAGCAACTCAGGGTCGGGAAACACCATATATTTT

v_call: TRBV29-1
d_call: .
j_call: TRBJ1-1
clone_size: .
cdr3_aa: CSVEYRAEAFF
cdr3_nt: TGCAGCGTTGAATATCGTGCTGAAGCTTTCTTT

v_call: TRBV19
d_call: TRBD2
j_call: TRBJ2-5
clone_size: .
cdr3_aa: CASSPARVRGRGGETQYF
cdr3_nt: TGTGCCAGTAGTCCCGCCCGAGTGCGCGGGAGGGGAGGAGAGACCCAGTACTTC

v_call: TRBV19
d_call: TRBD2
j_call: TRBJ2-3
clone_size: .
cdr3_aa: CASSASGSSDTQYF
cdr3_nt: TGTGCCAGTAGTGCTAGCGGGAGCTCAGATACGCAGTATTTT

v_call: TRBV7-2
d_call: .
j_call: TRBJ2-7
clone_size: few
cdr3_aa: CASSTAPYEQYF
cdr3_nt: TGTGCCAGCAGCACTGCGCCCTACGAGCAGTACTTC

v_call: TRBV5-4
d_call: .
j_call: TRBJ1-5
clone_size: few
cdr3_aa: CASSQGPGSNQPQHF
cdr3_nt: TGTGCCAGCAGCCAGGGCCCGGGCAGCAATCAGCCCCAGCATTTT

v_call: TRBV2
d_call: .
j_call: TRBJ2-5
clone_size: .
cdr3_aa: CASSVQGGPQETQYF
cdr3_nt: TGTGCCAGCAGTGTACAGGGAGGGCCCCAAGAGACCCAGTACTTC

v_call: TRBV10-1
d_call: .
j_call: TRBJ2-1
clone_size: .
cdr3_aa: CASSESTGTLQRFF
cdr3_nt: TGCGCCAGCAGTGAGTCAACGGGGACCCTGCAACGGTTCTTC

v_call: TRBV2
d_call: .
j_call: TRBJ2-7
clone_size: .
cdr3_aa: CASRWDSYEQYF
cdr3_nt: TGTGCCAGCAGATGGGACTCCTACGAGCAGTACTTC

v_call: TRBV6-6
d_call: TRBD2
j_call: TRBJ2-7
clone_size: .
cdr3_aa: CASSEGTSGTYEQYF
cdr3_nt: TGTGCCAGCAGCGAAGGGACTAGCGGAACCTACGAGCAGTACTTC

v_call: TRBV6-5
d_call: .
j_call: TRBJ1-6
clone_size: .
cdr3_aa: CASSYLSSYNSPLHF
cdr3_nt: TGTGCCAGCAGTTATTTGAGCTCCTATAATTCACCCCTCCACTTT

v_call: TRBV5-1
d_call: .
j_call: TRBJ2-4
clone_size: .
cdr3_aa: CASSTGQSDQYF
cdr3_nt: TGCGCCAGCTCCACCGGACAGTCAGACCAGTACTTC

v_call: TRBV5-1
d_call: .
j_call: TRBJ1-3
clone_size: .
cdr3_aa: CASRRGSGNTIYF
cdr3_nt: TGCGCCAGCAGGCGCGGCTCTGGAAACACCATATATTTT

v_call: TRBV5-1
d_call: TRBD2
j_call: TRBJ2-1
clone_size: once
cdr3_aa: CASSRGTSGTNEQFF
cdr3_nt: TGCGCCAGCAGCCGCGGGACTAGCGGGACCAATGAGCAGTTCTTC

v_call: TRBV7-9
d_call: TRBD1
j_call: TRBJ1-5
clone_size: .
cdr3_aa: CASSGQGEGQPQHF
cdr3_nt: TGTGCCAGCAGCGGACAGGGGGAGGGGCAGCCCCAGCATTTT

v_call: TRBV18
d_call: .
j_call: TRBJ2-1
clone_size: .
cdr3_aa: CASSPEGAGAYNEQFF
cdr3_nt: TGTGCCAGCTCACCCGAAGGAGCGGGTGCCTACAATGAGCAGTTCTTC

v_call: TRBV20-1
d_call: .
j_call: TRBJ2-1
clone_size: .
cdr3_aa: CSAGGAEQFF
cdr3_nt: TGCAGTGCTGGGGGGGCTGAGCAGTTCTTC

v_call: TRBV28
d_call: TRBD2
j_call: TRBJ2-7
clone_size: .
cdr3_aa: CASRRIAGAYEQYF
cdr3_nt: TGTGCCAGCAGACGTATAGCGGGAGCCTACGAGCAGTACTTC

v_call: TRBV19
d_call: TRBD2
j_call: TRBJ2-1
clone_size: .
cdr3_aa: CASSMGKTSGTNEQFF
cdr3_nt: TGTGCCAGTAGTATGGGAAAGACTAGCGGGACCAATGAGCAGTTCTTC

v_call: TRBV20-1
d_call: .
j_call: TRBJ2-7
clone_size: .
cdr3_aa: CSATGNEQYF
cdr3_nt: TGCAGTGCAACAGGGAACGAGCAGTACTTC

v_call: TRBV2
d_call: .
j_call: TRBJ1-1
clone_size: .
cdr3_aa: CASSEWGGANTEAFF
cdr3_nt: TGTGCCAGCAGTGAATGGGGGGGAGCGAACACTGAAGCTTTCTTT

v_call: TRBV5-3
d_call: .
j_call: TRBJ2-7
clone_size: .
cdr3_aa: CARSLTGASYEQYF
cdr3_nt: TGTGCCAGAAGCCTGACAGGAGCCTCCTACGAGCAGTACTTC

v_call: TRBV10-3
d_call: TRBD1
j_call: TRBJ1-1
clone_size: .
cdr3_aa: CAISERQGITEAFF
cdr3_nt: TGTGCCATCAGTGAGAGACAGGGTATCACTGAAGCTTTCTTT

v_call: TRBV15
d_call: .
j_call: TRBJ2-7
clone_size: .
cdr3_aa: CATSRDLGSPYEQYF
cdr3_nt: TGTGCCACCAGCAGAGATCTGGGATCACCCTACGAGCAGTACTTC

v_call: TRBV29-1
d_call: TRBD1
j_call: TRBJ1-2
clone_size: .
cdr3_aa: CSVEGPGQGGETPYGYTF
cdr3_nt: TGCAGCGTTGAAGGGCCGGGACAGGGGGGCGAAACCCCCTATGGCTACACCTTC

v_call: TRBV7-2
d_call: .
j_call: TRBJ1-1
clone_size: .
cdr3_aa: CASSLATEGTEAFF
cdr3_nt: TGTGCCAGCAGCTTAGCGACGGAGGGCACTGAAGCTTTCTTT